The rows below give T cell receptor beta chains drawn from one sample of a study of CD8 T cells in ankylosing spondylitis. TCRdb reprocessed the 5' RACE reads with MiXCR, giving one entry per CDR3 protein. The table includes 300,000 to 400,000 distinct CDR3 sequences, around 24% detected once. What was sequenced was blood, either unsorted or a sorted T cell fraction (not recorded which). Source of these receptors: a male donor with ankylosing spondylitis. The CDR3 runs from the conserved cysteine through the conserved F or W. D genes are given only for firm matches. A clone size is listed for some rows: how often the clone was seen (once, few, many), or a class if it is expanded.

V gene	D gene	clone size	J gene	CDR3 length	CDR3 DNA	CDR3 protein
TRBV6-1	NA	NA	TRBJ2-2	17	TGTGCCAGCTGCCCCCAGGCGCCGGGGGGCAGCACCGGGGAGCTGTTTTTT	CASCPQAPGGSTGELFF
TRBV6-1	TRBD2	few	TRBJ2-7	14	TGTGCCAGCAGTCGACTAGCGGCCCCCTACGAGCAGTACTTC	CASSRLAAPYEQYF
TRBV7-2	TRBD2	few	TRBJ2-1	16	TGTGCCAGCAGCCAGGGACTAGCGGGAGCTTTCGATGAGCAGTTCTTC	CASSQGLAGAFDEQFF
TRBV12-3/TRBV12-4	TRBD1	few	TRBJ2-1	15	TGTGCCAGCAGTTTGTTAACAGGGGAGTACAATGAGCAGTTCTTC	CASSLLTGEYNEQFF
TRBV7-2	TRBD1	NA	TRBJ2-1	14	TGTGCCAGCAAAACAGGGGTCTCCTACAATGAGCAGTTCTTC	CASKTGVSYNEQFF
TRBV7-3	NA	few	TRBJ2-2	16	TGTGCCAGCAGCCCCCGGGCACGGGGCGCGTCCGGGGAGCTGTTTTTT	CASSPRARGASGELFF
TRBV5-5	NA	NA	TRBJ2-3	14	TGTGCCAGCAGCTTGAATGTTGGGGGAGATACGCAGTATTTT	CASSLNVGGDTQYF
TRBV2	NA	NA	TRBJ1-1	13	TGTGCCAGCAGTGAAGAGGTTGTAGAGAGGTATTTCTTT	CASSEEVVERYFF
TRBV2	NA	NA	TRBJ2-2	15	TGTGCCAGCTACCTTTGGGGGCGGAACACCGGGGAGCTGTTTTTT	CASYLWGRNTGELFF
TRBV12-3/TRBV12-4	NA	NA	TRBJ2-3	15	TGTGCCAGCAGTTACGGCGACGCGTACACAGATACGCAGTATTTT	CASSYGDAYTDTQYF
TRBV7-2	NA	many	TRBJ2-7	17	TGTGCCAGCAGCTCCCGAGGGCAGGGCATATTTTCTCCCGAGCAGTACTTC	CASSSRGQGIFSPEQYF